This entry lists 18 T cell receptor beta chains sequenced from one sample in a study of metastatic and nonmetastatic thyroid tumors (TCRdb year 2020). None of the patients had been given any treatment before thyroid surgery. Library preparation used PCR. This sample was sequenced with an Illumina HiSeq 4000. TCRdb reworked the public reads: Q25 trimming with fastp, MiXCR clone assembly, productive beta chains retained. The sample table shows some 10,000 clones, and about 12% are seen once. The leading ten clones occupy 10% to 15% of the sample. Specimen: blood. These receptors were collected from a female donor with papillary thyroid cancer or a benign thyroid nodule (not recorded which). Some clones in this sample may be carry-over from other donors' samples.

By sample fraction, this clone is medium-sized. The chain uses TRBV10-1 and TRBJ2-3, with a tentative D call TRBD2 (6 bases). From germline, CDR1 is WNHNN and CDR2 SYGVQD (reference sequence). The CDR3 covers 13 residues. V gave up 5 bases and J gave up 6 bases, with 12 bases separating them. DNA of the CDR3: TGCGCCAGCAGTCGGGAGCAGCAGGATACGCAGTATTTT. This codes for CASSREQQDTQYF.

This clone counts as medium-sized. The chain combines TRBV30 with TRBJ1-4, with a weak D call TRBD1 (5 bases). CDR1 is GTSNPN, CDR2 SVGIG, per germline (reference sequence). The CDR3 has 12 residues. The germline V and J ends were trimmed by 2 bases and 6 bases, with 7 bases remaining between them. The CDR3 spells CAWSSGYEKLFF. The CDR3 coding sequence is TGTGCCTGGAGTTCAGGGTATGAAAAACTGTTTTTT.

Ten or more counts support this clone. This chain links TRBV4-1 with TRBJ1-1; D might be TRBD1 (6 bases). Germline CDR1 and CDR2: MGHRA and YSYEKL. Trimming pared 1 base from V and 1 base from J, leaving 10 bases between. The CDR3 is made up of 15 amino acids. The chain's CDR3 is CASSQGETGNTEAFF. The DNA for the CDR3 is TGCGCCAGCAGCCAAGGTGAGACAGGGAACACTGAAGCTTTCTTT.

The chain couples TRBV4-2 to TRBJ1-3, with 8 bases fitting TRBD1. The V gene's germline CDR1 is LGHNA and CDR2 YNFKEQ. This CDR3 region has 15 residues. Trimming removed 0 bases from V and 2 bases from J; junction bases left unmatched: 0. Written as DNA, the CDR3 is TGTGCCAGCAGCCAAGAGGACAGGGCTGGAAACACCATATATTTT. This gives the protein CASSQEDRAGNTIYF.

This clone was observed at least ten times. This chain connects TRBV5-4 to TRBJ1-1, with a weak D call TRBD1 (5 bases). V dropped 2 bases and J dropped 2 bases, with 19 bases sitting between them. Germline assignment: CDR1 SGHNT and CDR2 YYREEE (reference sequence). The CDR3 contains 17 residues. The DNA for the CDR3 is TGTGCCAGCAGCTTCCAAGGGGCCCAACTCTCCAACACTGAAGCTTTCTTT. Its translation is CASSFQGAQLSNTEAFF. Filled out from reference TRBV5-4 and TRBJ1-1, the complete variable domain reads ETGVTQSPTHLIKTRGQQVTLRCSSQSGHNTVSWYQQALGQGPQFIFQYYREEENGRGNFPPRFSGLQFPNYSSELNVNALELDDSALYLCASSFQGAQLSNTEAFFGQGTRLTVV.

By sample fraction, this clone is medium-sized. The rearrangement uses TRBV25-1 and TRBJ1-5, with no clear D. Germline assignment: CDR1 MGHDK and CDR2 SYGVNS. V dropped 4 bases and J dropped 2 bases, with 6 bases sitting between them. The CDR3 totals 13 residues. CDR3 sequence (DNA): TGTGCCAGCAGTGGGGTCGGCAATCAGCCCCAGCATTTT. Translated, it gives CASSGVGNQPQHF. The full variable domain, completed using reference TRBV25-1 and TRBJ1-5, is EADIYQTPRYLVIGTGKKITLECSQTMGHDKMYWYQQDPGMELHLIHYSYGVNSTEKGDLSSESTVSRIRTEHFPLTLESARPSHTSQYLCASSGVGNQPQHFGDGTRLSIL.

This clone was seen at least ten times. This chain links TRBV20-1 with TRBJ2-1; 16 nucleotides line up with TRBD2. Trimming removed 0 bases from V and 4 bases from J; junction bases left unmatched: 9. Germline assignment: CDR1 DFQATT and CDR2 SNEGSKA (reference sequence). This CDR3 spans 19 amino acids. CDR3 nucleotide sequence: TGCAGTGCTAGAGATATGGCCGGGACTAGCGGGAGGGGATACAATGAGCAGTTCTTC. Encoded protein: CSARDMAGTSGRGYNEQFF.

This clone was seen at least ten times. The V and J genes are TRBV10-3 and TRBJ2-2; 9 bases map to TRBD2. V gave up 4 bases and J gave up 1 base; unmatched junction bases: 7. CDR3 length equals 17 residues. The V gene's germline CDR1 is ENHRY and CDR2 SYGVKD. CDR3 DNA sequence: TGTGCCATCAGTGGGCTCAGCGGGAGGCGGAACACCGGGGAGCTGTTTTTT. Its protein is CAISGLSGRRNTGELFF.

This clone was seen many times. The chain carries TRBV7-3 and TRBJ1-5; D possibly corresponds to TRBD1 (6 bases). This CDR3 is 13 amino acids long. The ends were cut back, 5 bases at V and 7 bases at J, with 12 bases in the middle. Germline CDR1 SGHTA, CDR2 FQGTGA. The CDR3 bases are TGTGCCAGCAGCACACAGGGAGGGCAGCCCCAGCATTTT. Translated, it gives CASSTQGGQPQHF.

This clone was seen ten or more times. This sequence joins TRBV6-1 and TRBJ2-3; D perhaps matches TRBD2 (5 bases). V was pared by 8 bases and J by 6 bases, with 12 bases between. Germline V lookup: CDR1 MNHNS, CDR2 SASEGT. CDR3 length: 12 residues. The CDR3 loop is CASCQGGDTQYF. The CDR3 DNA follows: TGTGCCAGCTGTCAAGGCGGGGATACGCAGTATTTT.

The V call is TRBV5-1, the J call TRBJ2-2; TRBD1 is a possible D gene (6 bases). The ends were cut back, 0 bases at V and 3 bases at J, with 12 bases in the middle. This CDR3 has 16 amino acids. Per the germline V gene, CDR1 is SGHRS and CDR2 is YFSETQ. The CDR3 DNA reads TGCGCCAGCAGCTTGGAACGGACAGAGTACACCGGGGAGCTGTTTTTT. Protein: CASSLERTEYTGELFF. Using reference TRBV5-1 and TRBJ2-2 for the parts outside the CDR3, the full variable domain is KAGVTQTPRYLIKTRGQQVTLSCSPISGHRSVSWYQQTPGQGLQFLFEYFSETQRNKGNFPGRFSGRQFSNSRSEMNVSTLELGDSALYLCASSLERTEYTGELFFGEGSRLTVL.

This clone is classed as medium-sized. The genes are TRBV6-1 and TRBJ1-3, with 9 bases that match TRBD1. Losses at the gene ends were 7 bases for V and 0 bases for J; bases not matched to a gene: 7. This CDR3 is 16 amino acids long. Germline-derived CDR1 and CDR2 are MNHNS and SASEGT. The DNA of the CDR3 is TGTGCCAGCAAGCGGGACAGGGTTAGCTCTGGAAACACCATATATTTT. Its protein product is CASKRDRVSSGNTIYF.

At least ten counts were recorded for this clone. This sample includes further DNA sequences coding for the same CDR3. This rearrangement joins TRBV7-9 to TRBJ2-1, with 7 positions matching TRBD1. The J segment lost 7 bases and the V segment lost 8 bases, leaving 11 bases of the junction unmatched. This CDR3 has 14 residues. The germline gives CDR1 SEHNR, CDR2 FQNEAQ (reference sequence). This chain's CDR3 is CASGPDREVNEQFF. The CDR3 DNA is TGTGCCAGCGGCCCTGACAGGGAAGTGAATGAGCAGTTCTTC.

Many counts were recorded for this clone. CDR3 DNA sequence: TGTGCCAGCAGCTTAGAGGTGCGGACTCTGGATGAGCAGTTCTTC. This sequence encodes CASSLEVRTLDEQFF. The J gene is TRBJ2-1, the V gene TRBV7-8, with a weak D call TRBD2 (5 bases). V was shortened by 1 base and J by 8 bases, with 15 bases between the two germline ends. The CDR3 loop spans 15 amino acids. Germline CDR1 SGHVS, CDR2 FQNEAQ.

In its sample, this clone ranks as medium-sized. The chain recombines TRBV15 with TRBJ1-2; TRBD1 agrees at 7 bases. Trimming removed 0 bases from V and 7 bases from J; junction bases left unmatched: 5. The CDR3 has 14 amino acids. CDR1 and CDR2 (germline): LNHNV, YYDKDF (reference sequence). The CDR3 DNA is TGTGCCACCAGCAGAGATATGCAGGGGGGTGGCTACACCTTC. Protein product: CATSRDMQGGGYTF.

This clone was seen more than once but under ten times. CDR3 sequence reads: CASGGSYGYTF. For the CDR3, the DNA is TGTGCCAGCGGGGGAAGCTATGGCTACACCTTC. The rearrangement uses TRBV6-1 and TRBJ1-2; possible D gene TRBD1, 5 bases. The germline gives CDR1 MNHNS, CDR2 SASEGT. Trimming took off 8 bases at V and 4 bases at J, with 8 bases between the two ends. CDR3 length equals 11 residues.

This clone was counted ten times or more. The V call is TRBV6-2 or TRBV6-3, the J call TRBJ2-5, with 16 nucleotides matching TRBD2. V was pared by 4 bases and J by 1 base, with 6 bases of the junction left unmatched. The germline V gene encodes CDR1 MNHEY and CDR2 SVGEGT. CDR3 size: 18 residues. The CDR3 spells CASSLPGLAGGSQETQYF. In nucleotides, the CDR3 is TGTGCCAGCAGTTTACCGGGACTAGCGGGGGGGAGCCAAGAGACCCAGTACTTC.

By share of the sample, this clone is medium-sized (0.01 to 0.1%). The V gene is TRBV12-3 or TRBV12-4, the J gene TRBJ1-6; 7 bases match TRBD1. V was clipped by 6 bases and J by 3 bases; unmatched bases: 5. The CDR3 covers 15 residues. In DNA, the CDR3 is TGTGCCAGCAGCCGACAGGGTAGCTATAATTCACCCCTCCACTTT. This codes for CASSRQGSYNSPLHF.